This T cell receptor beta chain was captured in a study of blood T cell repertoires in COVID-19 (dated by TCRdb to 2020 to 2022). In the study overall: Collaborator samples came from the United States, Italy and Spain and covered acute and convalescent phases of COVID-19. The prospective study material was composed of cDNA or gDNA derived from T cells, B-cell-depleted T cells, or PBMCs. Subjects who had been exposed to COVID-19, were actively infected with it, or had recovered from it provided the deeply sampled blood TCRbeta repertoires that made up the dataset. The repertoires were released in a freely available public database meant as a resource for research on the immune response to SARS-CoV-2. Samples were obtained from the ongoing ImmuneRACE study (first 160 participants) and from roughly 1,300 subjects provided by 6 global collaborators. A de-identified subject ID, COVID-19 status, age in years and sex were almost always included in the sample metadata. Where available, HLA class I and class II types were taken from metadata supplied by the sample provider and were not determined by assay-based typing.

Results the study describes overall, beyond this receptor: How much clinical and demographic metadata was included differed by source and by participant, and the metadata was provided uncurated.

TCRbeta CDR3 regions were amplified from genomic DNA by means of the immunoSEQ Assay, a bias-controlled multiplex PCR. In the authors' own workflow: Within the assay, amplification of reference gene primers was used to estimate how many nucleated cells each sample contained. To quantify the absolute abundance of each unique TCRbeta CDR3 rearrangement, sequence reads were collapsed and filtered. Productive Simpson clonality was computed per sample as the square root of Simpson's diversity index over productive rearrangements. TCRdb provides this immuneACCESS table in a form limited to in-frame rearrangements. Some clones are lacking; in checked studies, under half of them reflect an unresolved V gene, and why the rest are absent is not known. D and trimming come from the DNA, and the V and J calls and clone size come from that table. The sample includes under 140,000 clones, with around 76% observed a single time. The ten largest make up roughly 3.8% of the sample.

Taken from cysteine to phenylalanine, the CDR3 has 16 residues. Left in the record is the CDR3 DNA by itself, 48 bases read in frame from the first base. The germline V gene gives CDR1 as MNHEY and CDR2 as SVGAGI. Germline trimming: 0 bases from V, 5 bases from J; junction bases outside gene matches: 4. This clone was recorded only once. It has no known antigen specificity. Base quality data are lacking; no much larger clone is found one base away. Whole blood was collected in K2EDTA tubes by collaborating institutions according to the institutions' own protocols. For TCRbeta analysis, collaborator samples were shipped as frozen whole blood, as isolated PBMCs, or as DNA extracted from either sample type.

The rearrangement combines TRBV6-5 with TRBJ2-5, and 12 junction bases match TRBD2. The sequence derives from a woman aged 80 or older with acute or convalescent COVID-19. The sequencing sample was made of peripheral blood. The DNA sequence is given as TGTGCCAGCAGTTACTCGAGTGGACTAGCGGGGGAGACCCAGTACTTC. This is translated as CASSYSSGLAGETQYF.